This record concerns one T cell receptor (beta chain) sequence. The sample is drawn from a study of control samples from healthy donors and cancer patients. The CDR3 runs 15 residues. CDR1 and CDR2 (germline): LGHDT, YNNKEL (reference sequence). V was trimmed by 0 bases and J by 1 base, leaving 9 bases between them. Sequencing was performed with immunoSEQ multiplex PCR; in TCRdb, only in-frame clones are kept and a portion is missing. This sample yields roughly 170,000 clones, of which around 93% are seen a single time; roughly 4% belongs to the top ten. The sample was blood. This receptor was taken from a woman in her fifties or sixties in good health. V and J are TRBV3-1 (or the pseudogene TRBV3-2) and TRBJ2-5; D is unclear. CDR3: CASSQEGRSQETQYF. For the CDR3, the DNA is TGTGCCAGCAGCCAAGAAGGCAGGAGCCAAGAGACCCAGTACTTC.